What follows describes a single T cell receptor (beta chain). The sample originates from a study of technical replicates of blood from four donors. The data were produced by immunoSEQ multiplex PCR, yet TCRdb's version contains in-frame clones alone and is incomplete. The sample carries approximately 81,000 clones, 75% to 90% recorded once. The sample was PBMCs. This TCR came from a human donor in good health. Some clones in this sample may be carry-over from other donors' samples.

CDR3 DNA: TGCGCCAGCAGCCAAGTACCGGGACAGGGAATATCTGAGAGTTCACCCCTCCACTTT. Protein: CASSQVPGQGISESSPLHF. The chain has TRBV4-1 and TRBJ1-6; 9 bases align to TRBD1. The CDR3 covers 19 residues. CDR1 is MGHRA, CDR2 YSYEKL, per germline. Unmatched junction bases numbered 16, after V lost 1 base and J lost 9 bases.